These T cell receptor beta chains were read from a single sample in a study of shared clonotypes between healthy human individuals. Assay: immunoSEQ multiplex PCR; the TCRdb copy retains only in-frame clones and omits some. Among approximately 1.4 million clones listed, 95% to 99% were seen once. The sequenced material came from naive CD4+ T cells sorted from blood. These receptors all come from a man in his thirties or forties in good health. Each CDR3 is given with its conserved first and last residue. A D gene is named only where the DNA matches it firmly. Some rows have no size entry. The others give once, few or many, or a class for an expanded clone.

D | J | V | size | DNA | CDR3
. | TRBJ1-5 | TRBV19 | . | TGTGCCAGTACGCCCCTTGGGTTGGCAGGGGTTCAGCCCCAGCATTTT | CASTPLGLAGVQPQHF
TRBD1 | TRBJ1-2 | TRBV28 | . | TGTGCCAGCAGTGCCCCAGGGGGTGGCTACACCTTC | CASSAPGGGYTF
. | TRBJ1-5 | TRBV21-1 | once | TGTGCCAGCAGCAACTGGCCGAGACAGGGCAATCAGCCCCAGCATTTT | CASSNWPRQGNQPQHF
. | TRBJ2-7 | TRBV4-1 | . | TGCGCCAGCAGCCCCCAATTGGCAGGGTTCCACGAGCAGTACTTC | CASSPQLAGFHEQYF
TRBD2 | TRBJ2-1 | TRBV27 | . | TGTGCCAGCAGTAAACGACTAGCGGGCTCCTACAATGAGCAGTTCTTC | CASSKRLAGSYNEQFF
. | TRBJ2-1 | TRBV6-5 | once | TGTGCCAGCAGTTACATCGTGACTAGTAGCGAGCAGTTCTTC | CASSYIVTSSEQFF
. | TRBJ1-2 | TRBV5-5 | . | TGTGCCAGCAGCTTGGCCGTAACCCGGGACACGGACCGGCCCTTC | CASSLAVTRDTDRPF
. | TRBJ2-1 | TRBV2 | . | TGTGCCAGCAGTGGGGGAGGTAGCGTCATATTGGGCTACAATGAGCAGTTCTTC | CASSGGGSVILGYNEQFF
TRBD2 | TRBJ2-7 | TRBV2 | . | TGTGCCAGCAGCGAGATGGGACTAGCGCCGAGCTCCTACGAGCAGTACTTC | CASSEMGLAPSSYEQYF
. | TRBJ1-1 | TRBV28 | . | TGTGCCAGCAGTTTTCCCCTAGAGGGTTTGAACACTGAAGCTTTCTTT | CASSFPLEGLNTEAFF
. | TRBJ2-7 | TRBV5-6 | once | TGTGCCAGCAGCCGCAGTGACCTCTACGAGCAGTACTTC | CASSRSDLYEQYF
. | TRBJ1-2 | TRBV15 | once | TGTGCCACCAGCAGGGGGGGCGCCGGTGGCTACACCTTC | CATSRGGAGGYTF
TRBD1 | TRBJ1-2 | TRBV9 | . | TGTGCCAGCAGCCCTGGACAGGGTGTTTATGGCTACACCTTC | CASSPGQGVYGYTF
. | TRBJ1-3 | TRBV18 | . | TGTGCCAGCTCACCGAGTCTCTCGGGCTCTGGAAACACCATATATTTT | CASSPSLSGSGNTIYF
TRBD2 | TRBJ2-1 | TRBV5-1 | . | TGCGCCAGCAGCCCGGGACTAGTAAACAATGAGCAGTTCTTC | CASSPGLVNNEQFF
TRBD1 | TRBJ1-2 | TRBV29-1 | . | TGCAGCACCGGACAGGCAGCTAACTATGGCTACACCTTC | CSTGQAANYGYTF
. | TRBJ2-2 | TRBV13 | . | TGTGCCAGCAGCGCGGGACCCAAGAACACCGGGGAGCTGTTTTTT | CASSAGPKNTGELFF
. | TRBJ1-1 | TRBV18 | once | TGTGCCAGCTCACCAAGGAGGGTAGCGGGGAACACTGAAGCTTTCTTT | CASSPRRVAGNTEAFF
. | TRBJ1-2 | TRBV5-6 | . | TGTGCCAGCAGCCGCAGGTATGGTTATGGCTACACCTTC | CASSRRYGYGYTF
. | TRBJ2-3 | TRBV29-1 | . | TGCAGCTTATTAGCAGGCCCGTCAGATACGCAGTATTTT | CSLLAGPSDTQYF
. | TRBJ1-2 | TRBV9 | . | TGTGCCAGCAGCGTAGCGGGGAACTATGGCTACACCTTC | CASSVAGNYGYTF
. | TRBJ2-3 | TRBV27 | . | TGTGCCAGCAGGAATACGGGTACGCAGTATTTT | CASRNTGTQYF
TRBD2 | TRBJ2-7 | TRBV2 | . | TGTGCCAGCAAGGGGAGGTCCGGGGGGGAGCAGTACTTC | CASKGRSGGEQYF
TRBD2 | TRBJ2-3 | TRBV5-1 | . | TGCGCCAGCAGCTCAGGACTAGCGGGAAACACAGATACGCAGTATTTT | CASSSGLAGNTDTQYF
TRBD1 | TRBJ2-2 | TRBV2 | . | TGTGCCAGCCGTTGGGACAGGGCTACCGGGGAGCTGTTTTTT | CASRWDRATGELFF
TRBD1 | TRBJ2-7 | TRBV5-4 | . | TGTGCCAGCAGGGGGGGACAGGGCGGCGAGCAGTACTTC | CASRGGQGGEQYF
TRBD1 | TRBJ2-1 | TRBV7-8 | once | TGTGCCAGCAGCTCCAGGGGGCGCGATCACCATGAGCAGTTCTTC | CASSSRGRDHHEQFF
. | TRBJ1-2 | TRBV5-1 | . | TGCGCCAGCAGCTTGTCAGGGCGAGGCGGCTACACCTTC | CASSLSGRGGYTF
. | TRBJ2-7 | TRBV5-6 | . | TGTGCCAGCAGCTTGACCGGGATCTACGAGCAGTACTTC | CASSLTGIYEQYF
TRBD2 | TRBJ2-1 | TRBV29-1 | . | TGCAGCGTTTCGAGGTCGCTAGCGGGAGGGATTGCAAGCAATGAGCAGTTCTTC | CSVSRSLAGGIASNEQFF
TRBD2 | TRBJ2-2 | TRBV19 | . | TGTGCCAGTAGTATCAGCGGGAGGGCGGACACCGGGGAGCTGTTTTTT | CASSISGRADTGELFF
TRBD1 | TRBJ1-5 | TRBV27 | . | TGTGCCAGCAGTTTCCAGGGGGGTAGTCAGCCCCAGCATTTT | CASSFQGGSQPQHF
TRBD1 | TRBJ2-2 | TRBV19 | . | TGTGCCAGTAGTATGTTCCGGGACAGAAACACCGGGGAGCTGTTTTTT | CASSMFRDRNTGELFF
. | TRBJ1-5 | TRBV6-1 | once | TGTGCCAGCTCCCCTAGCAATCAGCCCCAGCATTTT | CASSPSNQPQHF
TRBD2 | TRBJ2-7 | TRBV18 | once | TGTGCCAGCTCACCACTACTAGCGGGAGTGGACGAGCAGTACTTC | CASSPLLAGVDEQYF
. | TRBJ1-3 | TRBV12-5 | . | TGTGCTAGTGGTTTGGCCCTGATCGGGGCGGCAGAGTCTGGAAACACCATATATTTT | CASGLALIGAAESGNTIYF
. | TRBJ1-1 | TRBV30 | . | TGTGCCTGGAGTGTAACGGGCACGATGAACACTGAAGCTTTCTTT | CAWSVTGTMNTEAFF
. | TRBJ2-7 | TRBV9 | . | TGTGCCAGCAGCGTTTTAAGTGGCCAGACTTACGAGCAGTACTTC | CASSVLSGQTYEQYF
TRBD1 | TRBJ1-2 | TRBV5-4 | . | TGTGCCAGCAGCTTGCAAACAGGGGGTTTTTCTGGCTACACCTTC | CASSLQTGGFSGYTF
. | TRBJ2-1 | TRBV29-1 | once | TGCAGCGTTGAATCCGGAGGGCGTTACAATGAGCAGTTCTTC | CSVESGGRYNEQFF
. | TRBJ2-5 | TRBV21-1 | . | TGTGCCAGCAGCAACGAAGCCGACAGTCGCCAAGAGACCCAGTACTTC | CASSNEADSRQETQYF
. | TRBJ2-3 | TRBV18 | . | TGTGCCAGCTCACCACTGAGGGGGACCACAGATACGCAGTATTTT | CASSPLRGTTDTQYF
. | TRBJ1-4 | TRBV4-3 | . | TGCGCCAGCAGCAACCGACAGGCAACTAATGAAAAACTGTTTTTT | CASSNRQATNEKLFF
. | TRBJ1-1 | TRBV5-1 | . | TGCGCCAGCAGCTCTATCACAAGGGGCATGAACACTGAAGCTTTCTTT | CASSSITRGMNTEAFF
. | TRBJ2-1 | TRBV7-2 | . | TGTGCCAGCAGCTTATCCCAGGGTTACAATGAGCAGTTCTTC | CASSLSQGYNEQFF
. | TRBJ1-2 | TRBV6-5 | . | TGTGCCAGCAGTTACGACCGAGGCTATGGCTACACCTTC | CASSYDRGYGYTF
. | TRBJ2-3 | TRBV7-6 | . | TGTGCCAGCAGCTTAGGCCTCACAGATACGCAGTATTTT | CASSLGLTDTQYF
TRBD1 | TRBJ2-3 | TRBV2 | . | TGTGCCAGCAGTCAGGACAGGGGGCGGACAGATACGCAGTATTTT | CASSQDRGRTDTQYF
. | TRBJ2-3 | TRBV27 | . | TGTGCCAGCAGTTTATGGGCAGGGGAAGGAGATACGCAGTATTTT | CASSLWAGEGDTQYF
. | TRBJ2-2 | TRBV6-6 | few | TGTGCCAGTAGCCTAGTGAACACCGGGGAGCTGTTTTTT | CASSLVNTGELFF
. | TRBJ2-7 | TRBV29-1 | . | TGCAGCGTTCTAGGACGCCTAACCTACGAGCAGTACTTC | CSVLGRLTYEQYF
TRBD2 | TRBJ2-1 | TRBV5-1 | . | TGTGCCAGCGGCCTTAGCGGGAGCGGGGAGCAGTTCTTC | CASGLSGSGEQFF
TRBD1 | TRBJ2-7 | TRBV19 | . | TGTGCCAGTAGTACCCCCGGGACAGGGCCCTACGAGCAGTACTTC | CASSTPGTGPYEQYF
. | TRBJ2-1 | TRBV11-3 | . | TGTGCCAGATCAATCTACAATGAGCAGTTCTTC | CARSIYNEQFF
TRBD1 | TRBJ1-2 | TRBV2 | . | TGTGCCAGCAGTGAAGGACCGGAATCAGGGGGCTGGGAAAACTATGGCTACACCTTC | CASSEGPESGGWENYGYTF